This TCR beta chain was obtained from a study of regulatory T cells in long-lasting Graves disease. Findings of the study overall: Persistent Graves' cases showed lower TCR diversity than newly diagnosed cases.

CDR3-region Arm-PCR and iRepertoire HTBI primers produced the TCR beta libraries. TCRdb reprocessed the multiplex PCR reads with MiXCR, giving one entry per CDR3 protein. The sample contains roughly 450,000 distinct CDR3 sequences, 20% to 25% of which appear only once. Points on this clonotype: Its target is not known. A clone one base away is much larger, so this may be a read error.

The time point: persistent/refractory GD, antithyroid drugs over 5 years with positive TRAb. PBMC RNA served as the TCR library source. The germline CDR1 and CDR2 sequences are SNHLY and FYNNEI. The CDR3 consists of 15 residues. V was shortened by 6 bases and J by 6 bases, with 21 bases between the two germline ends. The J gene is TRBJ2-7, the V gene TRBV2; D might be TRBD1 or TRBD2, each matching 5 bases. The source is a female donor with Graves disease. This material consisted of peripheral blood mononuclear cells (PBMCs), taken when the disease was refractory, from a patient treated with antithyroid drugs. The CDR3 region is CASSGAGAPWSEQYF. CDR3 DNA: TGTGCCAGCAGCGGGGCAGGAGCCCCTTGGTCCGAGCAGTACTTC.